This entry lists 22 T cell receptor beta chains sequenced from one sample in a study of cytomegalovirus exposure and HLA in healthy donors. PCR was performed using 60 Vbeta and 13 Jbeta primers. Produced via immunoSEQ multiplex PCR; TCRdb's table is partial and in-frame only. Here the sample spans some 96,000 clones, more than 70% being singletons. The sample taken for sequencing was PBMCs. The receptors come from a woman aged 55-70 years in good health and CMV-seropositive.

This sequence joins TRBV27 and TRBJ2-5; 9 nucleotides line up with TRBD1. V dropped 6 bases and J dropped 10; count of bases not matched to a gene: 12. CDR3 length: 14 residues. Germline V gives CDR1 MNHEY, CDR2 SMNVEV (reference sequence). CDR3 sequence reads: CASSRDTGGAVQYF. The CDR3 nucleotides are TGTGCCAGCAGCCGAGATACAGGGGGCGCGGTCCAGTACTTC.

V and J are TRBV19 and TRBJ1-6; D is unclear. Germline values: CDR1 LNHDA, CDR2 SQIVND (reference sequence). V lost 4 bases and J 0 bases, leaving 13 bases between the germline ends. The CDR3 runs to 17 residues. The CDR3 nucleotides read TGTGCCAGTAGTAGAACACGACTGAGCTCCTATAATTCACCCCTCCACTTT. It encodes CASSRTRLSSYNSPLHF.

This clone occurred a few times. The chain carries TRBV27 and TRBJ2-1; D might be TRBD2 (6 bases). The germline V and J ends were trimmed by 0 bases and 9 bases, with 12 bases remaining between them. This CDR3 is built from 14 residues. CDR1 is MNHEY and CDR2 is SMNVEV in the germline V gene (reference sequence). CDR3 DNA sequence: TGTGCCAGCAGTTTATCGGGGACTCGGCGTGAGCAGTTCTTC. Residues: CASSLSGTRREQFF.

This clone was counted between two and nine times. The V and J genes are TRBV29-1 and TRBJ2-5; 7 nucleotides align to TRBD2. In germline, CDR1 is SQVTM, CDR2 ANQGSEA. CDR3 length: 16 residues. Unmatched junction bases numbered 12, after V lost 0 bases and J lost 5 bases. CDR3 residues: CSVEEHATSNLETQYF. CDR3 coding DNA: TGCAGCGTTGAAGAACATGCGACTAGCAATTTGGAGACCCAGTACTTC.

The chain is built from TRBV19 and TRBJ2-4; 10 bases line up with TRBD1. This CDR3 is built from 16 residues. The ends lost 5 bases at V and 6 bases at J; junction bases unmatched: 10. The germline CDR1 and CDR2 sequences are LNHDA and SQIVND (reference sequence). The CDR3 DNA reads TGTGCCAGTAGTGTAAGACAGGGGGCTGGGGTAAACATTCAGTACTTC. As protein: CASSVRQGAGVNIQYF. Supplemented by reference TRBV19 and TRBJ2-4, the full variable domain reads DGGITQSPKYLFRKEGQNVTLSCEQNLNHDAMYWYRQDPGQGLRLIYYSQIVNDFQKGDIAEGYSVSREKKESFPLTVTSAQKNPTAFYLCASSVRQGAGVNIQYFGAGTRLSVL.

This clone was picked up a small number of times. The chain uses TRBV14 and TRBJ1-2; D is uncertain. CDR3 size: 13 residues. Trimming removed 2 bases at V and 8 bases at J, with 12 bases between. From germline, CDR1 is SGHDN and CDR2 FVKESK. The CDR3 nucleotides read TGTGCCAGCAGCCAATTGAGGGCGGGAGGCTACACCTTC. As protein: CASSQLRAGGYTF.

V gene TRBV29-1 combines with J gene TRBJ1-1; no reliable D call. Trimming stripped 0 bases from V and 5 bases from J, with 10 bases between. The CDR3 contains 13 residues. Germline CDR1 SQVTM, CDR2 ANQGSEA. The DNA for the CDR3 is TGCAGCGTTGAAGATCAGAGAGGGACTGAAGCTTTCTTT. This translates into CSVEDQRGTEAFF.

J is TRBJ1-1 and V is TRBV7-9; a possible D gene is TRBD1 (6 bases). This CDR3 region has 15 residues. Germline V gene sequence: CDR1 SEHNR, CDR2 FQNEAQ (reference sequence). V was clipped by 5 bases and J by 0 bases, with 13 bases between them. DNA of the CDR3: TGTGCCAGCAGCGAAGGGGGTACCCTGAACACTGAAGCTTTCTTT. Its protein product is CASSEGGTLNTEAFF.

CDR3 protein: CASSIGRQLNYIQYF. The CDR3 coding sequence is TGTGCCAGTAGTATAGGCCGACAGTTGAACTACATTCAGTACTTC. The chain couples TRBV19 to TRBJ2-4; perhaps TRBD1 as D (5 bases). This CDR3 is 15 amino acids long. Germline V gives CDR1 LNHDA, CDR2 SQIVND (reference sequence). V lost 1 base, J lost 8 bases, and 15 bases lay in between.

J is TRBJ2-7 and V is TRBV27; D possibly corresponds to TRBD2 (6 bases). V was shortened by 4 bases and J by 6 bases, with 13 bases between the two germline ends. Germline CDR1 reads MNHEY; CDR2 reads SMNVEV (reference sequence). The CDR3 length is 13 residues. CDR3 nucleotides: TGTGCCAGCAGTTGGAGGGGCTTAGGCGAGCAGTACTTC. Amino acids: CASSWRGLGEQYF.

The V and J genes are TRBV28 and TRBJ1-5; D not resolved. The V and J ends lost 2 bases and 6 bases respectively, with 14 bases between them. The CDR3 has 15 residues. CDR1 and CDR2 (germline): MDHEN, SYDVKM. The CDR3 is CASSLSHSGGQPQHF. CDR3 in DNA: TGTGCCAGCAGTTTAAGTCACTCGGGAGGTCAGCCCCAGCATTTT.

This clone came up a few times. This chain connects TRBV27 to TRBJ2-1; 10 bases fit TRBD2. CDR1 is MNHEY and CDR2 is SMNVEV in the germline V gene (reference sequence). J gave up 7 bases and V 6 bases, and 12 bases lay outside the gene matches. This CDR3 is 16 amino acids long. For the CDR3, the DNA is TGTGCCAGCAGCCTGATGGTTGGGACTAGCGCAAATGAGCAGTTCTTC. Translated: CASSLMVGTSANEQFF.

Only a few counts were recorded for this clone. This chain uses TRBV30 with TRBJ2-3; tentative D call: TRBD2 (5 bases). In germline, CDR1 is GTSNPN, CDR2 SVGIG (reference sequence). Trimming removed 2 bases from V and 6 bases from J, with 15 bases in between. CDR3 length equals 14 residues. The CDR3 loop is CAWSWSGVGDTQYF. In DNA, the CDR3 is TGTGCCTGGAGTTGGTCCGGGGTGGGGGATACGCAGTATTTT.

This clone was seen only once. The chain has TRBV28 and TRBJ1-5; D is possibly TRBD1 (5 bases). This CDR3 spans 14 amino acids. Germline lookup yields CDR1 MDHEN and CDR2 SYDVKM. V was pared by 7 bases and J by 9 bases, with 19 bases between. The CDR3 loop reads CASKEGTGPWPQHF. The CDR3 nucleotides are TGTGCCAGCAAAGAGGGGACTGGTCCCTGGCCCCAGCATTTT.

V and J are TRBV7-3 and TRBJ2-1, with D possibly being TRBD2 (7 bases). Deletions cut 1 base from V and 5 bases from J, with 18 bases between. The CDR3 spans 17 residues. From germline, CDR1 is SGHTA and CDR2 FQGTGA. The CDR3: CASSLRAAGEGDNEQFF. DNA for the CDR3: TGTGCCAGCAGCTTAAGAGCGGCGGGAGAGGGGGACAATGAGCAGTTCTTC.

CDR3 loop: CASSVRQGHASGELFF. The CDR3 DNA follows: TGTGCCAGCAGCGTCCGACAGGGACATGCGTCCGGGGAGCTGTTTTTT. The chain carries TRBV11-3 and TRBJ2-2; 7 nucleotides agree with TRBD1. Trimming removed 5 bases from V and 6 bases from J; junction bases left unmatched: 12. The length of the CDR3 is 16 residues. Germline values: CDR1 SGHNT, CDR2 YENEEA.

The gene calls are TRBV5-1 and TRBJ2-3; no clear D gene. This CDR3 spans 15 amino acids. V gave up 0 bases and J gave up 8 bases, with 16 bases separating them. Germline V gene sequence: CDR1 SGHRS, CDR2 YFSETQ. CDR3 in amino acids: CASSLAPGSVRTQYF. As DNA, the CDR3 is TGCGCCAGCAGCTTGGCCCCCGGGTCCGTCCGTACGCAGTATTTT.

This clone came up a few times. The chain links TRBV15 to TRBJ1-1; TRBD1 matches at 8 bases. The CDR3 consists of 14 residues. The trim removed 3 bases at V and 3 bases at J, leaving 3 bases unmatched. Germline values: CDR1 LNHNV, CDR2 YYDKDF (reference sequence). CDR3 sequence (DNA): TGTGCCACCAGCAGGAGGACAGGGTACACTGAAGCTTTCTTT. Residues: CATSRRTGYTEAFF.

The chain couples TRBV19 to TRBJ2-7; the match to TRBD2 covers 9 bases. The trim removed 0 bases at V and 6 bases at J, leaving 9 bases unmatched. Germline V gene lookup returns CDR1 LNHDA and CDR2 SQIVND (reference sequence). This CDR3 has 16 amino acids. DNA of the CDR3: TGTGCCAGTAGTATAGATCTGACTAGCGGAGCAATCGAGCAGTACTTC. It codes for CASSIDLTSGAIEQYF.

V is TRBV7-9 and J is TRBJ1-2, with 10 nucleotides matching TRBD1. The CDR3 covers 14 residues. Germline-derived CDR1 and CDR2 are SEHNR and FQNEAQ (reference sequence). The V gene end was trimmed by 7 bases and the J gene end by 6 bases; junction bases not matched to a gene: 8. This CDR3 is CASTSRGTGDGYTF. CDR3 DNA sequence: TGTGCCAGCACCTCGCGAGGGACAGGGGATGGCTACACCTTC.

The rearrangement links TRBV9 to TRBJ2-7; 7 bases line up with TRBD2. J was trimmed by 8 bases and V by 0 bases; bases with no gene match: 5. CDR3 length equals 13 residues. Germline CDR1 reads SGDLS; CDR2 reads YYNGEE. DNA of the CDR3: TGTGCCAGCAGCGTAGAGGTTAGCGGGCAGCAGTACTTC. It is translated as CASSVEVSGQQYF.

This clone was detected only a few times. In DNA, the CDR3 is TGTGCCAGTAGGTCTTCCCAGGGTGGTAACTATGGCTACACCTTC. As protein: CASRSSQGGNYGYTF. The chain uses TRBV19 and TRBJ1-2; possibly TRBD1 for D (5 bases). V was pared by 6 bases and J by 1 base, with 15 bases between. This CDR3 spans 15 amino acids. Germline lookup yields CDR1 LNHDA and CDR2 SQIVND (reference sequence).